The next 9 T cell receptor beta chains were all read from a single sample in a study of T-cell memory formation after mild COVID-19. TCRdb re-called the 5' RACE reads with MiXCR, one entry per CDR3 protein. The table lists 450,000 or so distinct CDR3 sequences, around 20% of them singletons. Material: PBMCs or a T cell subset sorted from them (not recorded which). The receptors derive from an adult woman who had mild COVID-19 (a few samples of this study predate the infection). Cell type and time point are not known.

This clonotype was counted a few times. The chain has TRBV3-1 and TRBJ2-7; D possibly corresponds to TRBD2 (6 bases). V dropped 4 bases and J dropped 2 bases, with 12 bases sitting between them. The CDR3 totals 14 residues. CDR1 is LGHDT and CDR2 is YNNKEL in the germline V gene (reference sequence). The CDR3 nucleotides are TGTGCCAGCAGCCCCGCGGGGAAAACCTACGAGCAGTACTTC. Translating gives CASSPAGKTYEQYF.

This clonotype came up a few times. The chain recombines TRBV20-1 with TRBJ1-2; D remains unclear. V lost 2 bases and J lost 4, with 11 bases in between. This CDR3 has 13 amino acids. The germline CDR1 and CDR2 sequences are DFQATT and SNEGSKA (reference sequence). The CDR3 region is CSARRTGGYGYTF. In DNA, the CDR3 is TGCAGTGCTAGACGGACGGGAGGCTATGGCTACACCTTC.

This clonotype came up a few times. The chain joins TRBV27 to TRBJ2-2; maybe TRBD2 (6 bases). The CDR3 totals 15 residues. The V end was cut by 3 bases, the J end by 7 bases, with 15 bases between. The V gene's germline CDR1 is MNHEY and CDR2 SMNVEV (reference sequence). CDR3 DNA: TGTGCCAGCAGTTTGTCGTACCGGGGGTTCGGGGAGCTGTTTTTT. It translates to CASSLSYRGFGELFF.

The sample holds many counts of this clonotype. The CDR3 DNA is TGTGCCAGCAGCTTCCCCCTCAGGGGATGGGACTCCTACGAGCAGTACTTC. It codes for CASSFPLRGWDSYEQYF. This rearrangement joins TRBV5-5 to TRBJ2-7, with a tentative D call TRBD1 (6 bases). V was pared by 2 bases and J by 0 bases, with 18 bases between. The CDR3 spans 17 residues. Per the germline V gene, CDR1 is SGHKS and CDR2 is YYEKEE (reference sequence).

The V and J genes are TRBV7-2 and TRBJ1-2, with TRBD1 matching 9 bases. The CDR3 is made up of 15 amino acids. Germline lookup yields CDR1 SGHTA and CDR2 FQGNSA. The J segment lost 9 bases and the V segment lost 5 bases, leaving 13 bases of the junction unmatched. In nucleotides, the CDR3 is TGTGCCAGCAGCCCAGGACCCGGGACAGGGAAAAGCTACACCTTC. It yields the protein CASSPGPGTGKSYTF.

This chain links TRBV27 with TRBJ1-2; D perhaps matches TRBD1 (5 bases). Germline V gene data show CDR1 as MNHEY and CDR2 as SMNVEV (reference sequence). The CDR3 length is 14 residues. V was cut by 2 bases and J by 1 base, with 8 bases left in between. The CDR3 is CASSLDRYNYGYTF. The CDR3 nucleotides are TGTGCCAGCAGTTTAGACAGATATAACTATGGCTACACCTTC.

There are many counts of this clonotype. The chain links TRBV19 to TRBJ2-3; maybe TRBD2 (5 bases). V dropped 5 bases and J dropped 6 bases, with 9 bases sitting between them. The germline V gene encodes CDR1 LNHDA and CDR2 SQIVND (reference sequence). CDR3 length: 12 amino acids. CDR3 DNA sequence: TGTGCCAGTAGTGTTCCGGGGGATACGCAGTATTTT. Translation: CASSVPGDTQYF.

In this sample, this clonotype turned up a few times. This sequence joins TRBV6-6 and TRBJ2-1; TRBD2 might be the D (5 bases). The CDR3 consists of 16 residues. V lost 3 bases, J lost 6 bases, and 18 bases lay in between. Per the germline V gene, CDR1 is MNHNY and CDR2 is SVGAGI (reference sequence). CDR3 DNA sequence: TGTGCCAGCAGTTATGCCTCGGCGGGCGCTGGCAATGAGCAGTTCTTC. This translates into CASSYASAGAGNEQFF.

The J gene is TRBJ2-7, the V gene TRBV6-5; a weak D match, TRBD1 (6 bases). There are 16 residues in the CDR3. Germline V CDR1 and CDR2: MNHEY, SVGAGI. Trimming pared 4 bases from V and 3 bases from J, leaving 19 bases between. The CDR3, as DNA: TGTGCCAGCAGTTTACGGACAGACAAAATAAACTACGAGCAGTACTTC. This encodes CASSLRTDKINYEQYF.